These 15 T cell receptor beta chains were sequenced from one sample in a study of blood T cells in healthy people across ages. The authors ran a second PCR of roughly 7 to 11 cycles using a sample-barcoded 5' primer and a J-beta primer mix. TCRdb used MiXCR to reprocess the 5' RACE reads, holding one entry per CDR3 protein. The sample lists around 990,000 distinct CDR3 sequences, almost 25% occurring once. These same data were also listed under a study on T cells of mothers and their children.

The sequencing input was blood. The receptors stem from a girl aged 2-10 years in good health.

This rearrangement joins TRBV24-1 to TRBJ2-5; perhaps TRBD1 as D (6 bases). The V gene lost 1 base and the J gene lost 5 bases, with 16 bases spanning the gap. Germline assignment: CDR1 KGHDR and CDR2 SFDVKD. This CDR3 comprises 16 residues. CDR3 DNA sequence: TGTGCCACCAGTGATTTCGGCTTAGGGGGTTGGGAGACCCAGTACTTC. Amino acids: CATSDFGLGGWETQYF.

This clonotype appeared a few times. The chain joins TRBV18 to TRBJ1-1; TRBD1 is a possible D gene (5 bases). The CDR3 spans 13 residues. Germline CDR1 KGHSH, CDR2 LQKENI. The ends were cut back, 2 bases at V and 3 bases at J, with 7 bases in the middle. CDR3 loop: CASSPAGDTEAFF. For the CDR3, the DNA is TGTGCCAGCTCACCAGCGGGGGACACTGAAGCTTTCTTT.

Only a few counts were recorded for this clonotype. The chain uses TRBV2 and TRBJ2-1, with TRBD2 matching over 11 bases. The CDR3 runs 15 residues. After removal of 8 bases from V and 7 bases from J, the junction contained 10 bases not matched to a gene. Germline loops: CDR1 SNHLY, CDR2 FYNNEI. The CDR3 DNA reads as TGTGCCAGCCTTCCATTTAGCGGGGGGGGGAATGAGCAGTTCTTC. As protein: CASLPFSGGGNEQFF.

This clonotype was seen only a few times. The CDR3, as DNA: TGCGCCAGCAGCCAAGATACGGATGTCCCAGCTTTCTTT. Amino acids: CASSQDTDVPAFF. This chain links TRBV4-3 with TRBJ1-1, with unresolved D. The CDR3 is 13 residues long. Germline loops: CDR1 LGHNA, CDR2 YSLEER. Trimming left V 0 bases short and J 10 bases short, with 12 bases between.

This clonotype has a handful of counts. CDR3 sequence (DNA): TGTGCCAGCAGCCCTGGACGGCATCTCCGGGCAGATACGCAGTATTTT. It translates to CASSPGRHLRADTQYF. This rearrangement joins TRBV28 to TRBJ2-3; D call uncertain. CDR3 length: 16 amino acids. Trimming took off 6 bases at V and 4 bases at J, with 20 bases between the two ends. CDR1 and CDR2 (germline): MDHEN, SYDVKM.

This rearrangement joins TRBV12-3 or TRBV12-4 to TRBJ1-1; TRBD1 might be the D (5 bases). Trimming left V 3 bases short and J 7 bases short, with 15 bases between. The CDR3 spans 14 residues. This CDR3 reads CASSFIGAHREAFF. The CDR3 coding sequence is TGTGCCAGCAGTTTCATCGGGGCCCACCGTGAAGCTTTCTTT.

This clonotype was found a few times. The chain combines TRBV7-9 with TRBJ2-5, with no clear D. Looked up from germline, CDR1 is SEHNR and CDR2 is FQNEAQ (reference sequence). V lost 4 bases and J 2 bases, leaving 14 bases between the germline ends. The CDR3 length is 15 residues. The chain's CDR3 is CASSSPRAKQETQYF. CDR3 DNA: TGTGCCAGCAGCTCCCCCCGGGCCAAACAAGAGACCCAGTACTTC.

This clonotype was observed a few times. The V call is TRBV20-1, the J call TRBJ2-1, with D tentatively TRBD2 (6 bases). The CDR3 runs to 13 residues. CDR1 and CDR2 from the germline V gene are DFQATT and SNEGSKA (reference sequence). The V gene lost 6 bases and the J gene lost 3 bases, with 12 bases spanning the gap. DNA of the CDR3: TGCAGTGCCTTAAGGACTAACTACAATGAGCAGTTCTTC. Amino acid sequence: CSALRTNYNEQFF.

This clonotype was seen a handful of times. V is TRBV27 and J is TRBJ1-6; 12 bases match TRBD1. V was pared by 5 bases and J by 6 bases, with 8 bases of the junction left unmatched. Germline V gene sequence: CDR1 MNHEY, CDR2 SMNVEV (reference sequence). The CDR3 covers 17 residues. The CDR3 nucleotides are TGTGCCAGCAGTCCGACCGGGACAGGGGGCGCTAATTCACCCCTCCACTTT. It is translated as CASSPTGTGGANSPLHF.

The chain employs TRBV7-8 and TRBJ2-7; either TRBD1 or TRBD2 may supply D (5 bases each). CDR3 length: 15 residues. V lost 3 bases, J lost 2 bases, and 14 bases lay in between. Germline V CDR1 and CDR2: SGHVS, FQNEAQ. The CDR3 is CASSFNRDGPYEQYF. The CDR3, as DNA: TGTGCCAGCAGCTTCAACCGGGACGGTCCCTACGAGCAGTACTTC. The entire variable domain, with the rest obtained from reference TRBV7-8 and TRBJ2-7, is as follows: GAGVSQSPRYKVAKRGQDVALRCDPISGHVSLFWYQQALGQGPEFLTYFQNEAQLDKSGLPSDRFFAERPEGSVSTLKIQRTQQEDSAVYLCASSFNRDGPYEQYFGPGTRLTVT.

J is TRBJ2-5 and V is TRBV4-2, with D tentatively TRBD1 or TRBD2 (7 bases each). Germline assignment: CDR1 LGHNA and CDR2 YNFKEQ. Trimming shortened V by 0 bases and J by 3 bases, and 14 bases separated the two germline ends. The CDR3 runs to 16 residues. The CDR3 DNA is TGTGCCAGCAGCCAAGAAAGGGGGCTAGCGGAAGAGACCCAGTACTTC. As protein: CASSQERGLAEETQYF.

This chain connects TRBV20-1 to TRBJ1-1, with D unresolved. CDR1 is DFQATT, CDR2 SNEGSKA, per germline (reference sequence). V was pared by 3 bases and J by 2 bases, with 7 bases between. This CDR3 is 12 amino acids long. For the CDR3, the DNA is TGCAGTGCTAGGGCGGCTAACACTGAAGCTTTCTTT. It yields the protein CSARAANTEAFF.

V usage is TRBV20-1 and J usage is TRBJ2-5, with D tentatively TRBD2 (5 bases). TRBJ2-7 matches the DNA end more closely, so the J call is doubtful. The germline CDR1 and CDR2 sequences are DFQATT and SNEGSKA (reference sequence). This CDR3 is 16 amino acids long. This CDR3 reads CSASPPSGSDPYEQYF. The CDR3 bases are TGCAGTGCTAGCCCCCCCAGCGGATCTGATCCCTACGAGCAGTACTTC.

This chain's CDR3 is CSARDLDAQYYNEQFF. CDR3 DNA: TGCAGCGCCCGGGACTTAGACGCCCAATACTACAATGAGCAGTTCTTC. The genes are TRBV29-1 and TRBJ2-1; tentatively, D is TRBD2 (6 bases). Germline V gene sequence: CDR1 SQVTM, CDR2 ANQGSEA. Deletions cut 7 bases from V and 3 bases from J, with 22 bases between. The CDR3 loop spans 16 amino acids.

CDR3 residues: CSASGPLRHEQFF. The CDR3 DNA sequence: TGCAGTGCCTCGGGACCCTTACGGCATGAGCAGTTCTTC. The chain has TRBV20-1 and TRBJ2-5; either TRBD1 or TRBD2 may fit D (5 bases each). TRBJ2-1 explains the end of the DNA better; the J call may be wrong. CDR1 and CDR2 from the germline V gene are DFQATT and SNEGSKA (reference sequence). The CDR3 consists of 13 residues.